These T cell receptor beta chains were read from a single sample in a study of regulatory T cells in long-lasting Graves disease. TCRdb analysed the multiplex PCR reads with MiXCR anew, one entry per CDR3 protein. The repertoire holds about 400,000 distinct CDR3 sequences, with 20% to 25% as singletons. This material consisted of peripheral blood mononuclear cells (PBMCs), taken when the disease was refractory, from a patient treated with antithyroid drugs. The receptors come from a female donor with Graves disease. The CDR3 runs from the conserved cysteine through the conserved F or W. Each record gives: CDR3 DNA, CDR3 protein, J gene, clone size, D gene, V gene. A D gene is named only where the DNA matches it firmly. A clone size is listed for some rows: how often the clone was seen (once, few, many), or a class if it is expanded.

TGTGCCTGGAGTTGGGGTTGGGGGGAGAACACTGAAGCTTTCTTT CAWSWGWGENTEAFF TRBJ1-1 - - TRBV30
TGTGCCAGCCGAAACCCCGCCGGGGCAGGGGGAGACGAGCAGTACTTC CASRNPAGAGGDEQYF TRBJ2-7 many TRBD1 TRBV28
TGTGCCAGCAGCCCGGTTAGGACAGTCTTAAACAATGAGCAGTTCTTC CASSPVRTVLNNEQFF TRBJ2-1 few - TRBV28
TGCAGTGCTAGACCCTGGCCAGGGACAGGGGATTTCGCAGATACGCAGTATTTT CSARPWPGTGDFADTQYF TRBJ2-3 - TRBD1 TRBV20-1
TGTGCCAGCAGTTTTGGGGAACTAACCTCCAGATCACCCCTCCACTTT CASSFGELTSRSPLHF TRBJ1-6 - - TRBV6-5
TGTGCCAGCAGCTTAGATTTACGACAGGGCGGCGAGCAGTACTTC CASSLDLRQGGEQYF TRBJ2-7 many TRBD1 TRBV11-2
TGTGCCAGCTCACCTCTTTCGGGGACTAGCGGGAGTTCCTACGAGCAGTACTTC CASSPLSGTSGSSYEQYF TRBJ2-7 - TRBD2 TRBV18
TGTGCCAGCAGCTCAGGGAGGGCCCAGCATTTT CASSSGRAQHF TRBJ1-5 many - TRBV28
TGCAGTGCTACCCCATCAGGGGGCCACTCCACCGGGGAGCTGTTTTTT CSATPSGGHSTGELFF TRBJ2-2 - TRBD1 TRBV20-1
TGTGCCAGCAGTTATCGGGGTCCGAACACCGGGGAGCTGTTTTTT CASSYRGPNTGELFF TRBJ2-2 many - TRBV12-3/TRBV12-4
TGTGCCAGCTCCGCCCAGAAATATGGCTACACCTTC CASSAQKYGYTF TRBJ1-2 - - TRBV7-9
TGTGCCAGCTCACCGTCGGAAGGAGCCTATGGCTACACCTTC CASSPSEGAYGYTF TRBJ1-2 - - TRBV18
TGTGCCAGCAGCGTTCCCCCCCAATATGGCTACACCTTC CASSVPPQYGYTF TRBJ1-2 many - TRBV7-2
TGTGCCAGCAAGGAGGACCCCCGGGATACGCAGTATTTT CASKEDPRDTQYF TRBJ2-3 - - TRBV2
TGCAGTGCTAGAAAGTGGGAGACCCAGTACTTC CSARKWETQYF TRBJ2-5 many - TRBV20-1
TGTGCCAGCAGTGACTCCGATAGAGCCAAAAACATTCAGTACTTC CASSDSDRAKNIQYF TRBJ2-4 many - TRBV12-3/TRBV12-4
TGTGCCAGCAGCTCAAGACCCTTCAGGGCTTTCTTT CASSSRPFRAFF TRBJ1-1 many - TRBV11-2
TGTGCCAGCAGTTACACCCCAGGGGCGGGGAACACTGAAGCTTTCTTT CASSYTPGAGNTEAFF TRBJ1-1 - - TRBV6-2/TRBV6-3
TGTGCCAGCAGCCCAAGAACAGGGGGCAACGAGCAGTACTTC CASSPRTGGNEQYF TRBJ2-7 - TRBD1 TRBV11-1
TGTGCCAGTAGTATTCAACAAGGGCAGGGGGTAGCTAACTATGGCTACACCTTC CASSIQQGQGVANYGYTF TRBJ1-2 - TRBD1 TRBV19
TGCGCCAGCAGCCAAGATATATGGGACACCATGAACACTGAAGCTTTCTTT CASSQDIWDTMNTEAFF TRBJ1-1 - - TRBV4-3
TGTGCCAGCAGTTACGATGGGACGCACGGGGAGCTGTTTTTT CASSYDGTHGELFF TRBJ2-2 many - TRBV6-2/TRBV6-3
TGTGCCAGCAGCCATGGACATGACACCGGGGAGCTGTTTTTT CASSHGHDTGELFF TRBJ2-2 - - TRBV11-2
TGTGCCAGCAGTTCCTTGGACGGATATAGCAATCAGCCCCAGCATTTT CASSSLDGYSNQPQHF TRBJ1-5 many - TRBV6-5
TGTGCCACCAGCAGTGGACTAGCGGGAGGTGGAGAGACCCAGTACTTC CATSSGLAGGGETQYF TRBJ2-5 many TRBD2 TRBV15
TGTGCCAGCAGCTTAGGCCGGGGCGGACCCCAAGAGACCCAGTACTTC CASSLGRGGPQETQYF TRBJ2-5 many - TRBV13
TGTGCCAGCAGCTTATGGCAGGGTGAGCAGTTCTTC CASSLWQGEQFF TRBJ2-1 - - TRBV7-2
TGTGCCAGCAGTTACAGGGCAGAAACCGGGGAGCTGTTTTTT CASSYRAETGELFF TRBJ2-2 - - TRBV6-2/TRBV6-3
TGTGCCAGCAGCTCGAAAAGGGACTTCGGACTGTTGCAAGAGACCCAGTACTTC CASSSKRDFGLLQETQYF TRBJ2-5 many - TRBV7-8
TGCAGTGCCGTAAGGGGCGAAGGGGCTAATGTGGGGGAGCTGTTTTTT CSAVRGEGANVGELFF TRBJ2-2 - - TRBV20-1
TGTGCCAGCAGGGAGGGACAGGGGGCTTCCGGGGAGCTGTTTTTT CASREGQGASGELFF TRBJ2-2 - TRBD1 TRBV28
TGTGCCAGCAGTACCCCGGGACAGGGGATGTGGCAAGAGACCCAGTACTTC CASSTPGQGMWQETQYF TRBJ2-5 many TRBD1 TRBV28
TGTGCCAGCAGGGAGGAGACCACAGGGACCGGGGAGCTGTTTTTT CASREETTGTGELFF TRBJ2-2 many - TRBV6-1
TGTGCCACCAGCCATCCCAGGGTGGGACAAGAGACCCAGTACTTC CATSHPRVGQETQYF TRBJ2-5 few - TRBV15
TGTGCCAGCAGCGAACGGGGTAACGAGCAGTACTTC CASSERGNEQYF TRBJ2-7 many - TRBV2
TGTGCCAGCAGAAGGACAGGGGCGCAAGGCAGAGGGAAAGCCGGGGAGCTGTTTTTT CASRRTGAQGRGKAGELFF TRBJ2-2 many TRBD1 TRBV28
TGCAGTGCTGACCCTAGGGGCGGGATAGTCTACGAGCAGTACTTC CSADPRGGIVYEQYF TRBJ2-7 few - TRBV20-1
TGTGCCAGCAGCCCGACTTACGGGACTGAAGCTTTCTTT CASSPTYGTEAFF TRBJ1-1 many - TRBV11-2
TGTGCCAGCAGCTTAAGCGAGGGCACTGAAGCTTTCTTT CASSLSEGTEAFF TRBJ1-1 many - TRBV27
TGCAGTGCTGAGAGGCGGGGGGACATGGAAAAAGCTTTCTTT CSAERRGDMEKAFF TRBJ1-1 many - TRBV20-1
TGTGCCAGCAGGGCGGGGGCCAACGTCCTGACTTTC CASRAGANVLTF TRBJ2-6 many - TRBV28
TGTGCCACCGCACGCGAAAGGGCGAACACCGGGGAGCTGTTTTTT CATARERANTGELFF TRBJ2-2 - - TRBV27
TGTGCCAGCAGCTTAGCCGGGACTCATACTGGCGGCTACACCTTC CASSLAGTHTGGYTF TRBJ1-2 many - TRBV7-8
TGTGCCTGGAGTGGCGGACAGGGACAATATGGCTACACCTTC CAWSGGQGQYGYTF TRBJ1-2 many TRBD1 TRBV30
TGTGCCAGTAGTAGGGACGGAAATACTAACTATGGCTACACCTTC CASSRDGNTNYGYTF TRBJ1-2 - - TRBV19
TGCAGCGTTGAAGCGGAGGATGGCTACACCTTC CSVEAEDGYTF TRBJ1-2 many - TRBV29-1
TGTGCCAGCAGCTACACAGGGGGCGGACGATTCGGCTACACCTTC CASSYTGGGRFGYTF TRBJ1-2 - TRBD1 TRBV7-9
TGTGCCAGCGGGGGGCGATTTAGCTACGAGCAGTACTTC CASGGRFSYEQYF TRBJ2-7 many - TRBV6-1
TGTGCCAGCAGCTTAGCCCGGGACAGGGGGCTCGGACGCTACGAGCAGTACTTC CASSLARDRGLGRYEQYF TRBJ2-7 - TRBD1 TRBV7-2
TGTGCCAGCAGCTGGACAGATTCTTTCGCCGGGGAGCTGTTTTTT CASSWTDSFAGELFF TRBJ2-2 - - TRBV7-9
TGTGCCAGCAGCTTAGAGGTGGCTAGTAATGAGCAGTTCTTC CASSLEVASNEQFF TRBJ2-1 few - TRBV11-1
TGTGCCAGCAGGTCCCTGGCGGGAGGACCTACCGAGCAGTACTTC CASRSLAGGPTEQYF TRBJ2-7 many TRBD2 TRBV7-2
TGTGCCAGCAGTTTAACCATCCCCCAAGAGACCCAGTACTTC CASSLTIPQETQYF TRBJ2-5 - - TRBV12-3/TRBV12-4